This TCR beta chain is from a study of vaccination and CD4 T cells after COVID-19. Scientists ran DNA taken from cultured CD4+ T cells through the Oncomine TCR Beta short-read assay for sequencing. Each CDR3 protein gets one entry after TCRdb re-called the PCR reads with MiXCR. The sample records 13,000 or so distinct CDR3 sequences, 27% being singletons. This clonotype was counted a few times. Its antigen is unknown. Germline CDR1 MNHNS, CDR2 SASEGT. With 6 bases removed from V and 5 bases from J, the gap between germline ends came to 13 bases. The CDR3 runs 13 residues. Treatment: roughly nine-day PBMC culture with coronavirus spike peptide pools or control peptides (ViraFEST assay). Antigen-specific T cell expansion with peptide pools preceded TCR sequencing in the ViraFEST approach.

The gene calls are TRBV6-1 and TRBJ1-2; possible D gene TRBD1, 6 bases. This receptor was obtained from a human donor who received a COVID-19 vaccine. The specimen comprised CD4+ T cells from blood, cultured in vitro, sampled before SARS-CoV-2 vaccination. The CDR3 sequence: CASSNRVGYGYTF. CDR3 coding DNA: TGTGCCAGCAGCAACAGGGTCGGGTATGGCTACACCTTC.